This T cell receptor (beta chain) comes out of a study of T cells in Graves' hyperthyroidism and ophthalmopathy (dated by TCRdb to between 2019 and 2020). As for the study more broadly: Peripheral blood samples were taken at initial diagnosis, before any treatment was given. Following sampling, methimazole starting at 30 mg daily was given to hyperthyroidism patients, and high-dose intravenous methylprednisolone was given to ophthalmopathy patients. For training and testing, the 100 or so patients in the discovery cohort were randomly divided in a 7:3 ratio. The paper describes TCR Vbeta CDR3 sequencing of 120 to 150 peripheral blood samples, made up of roughly 45 ophthalmopathy patients, 70 to 75 hyperthyroidism patients and 17 progressor patients. A discovery cohort of about a hundred patients, approximately 45 with Graves' ophthalmopathy and about 58 with stable Graves' hyperthyroidism, was used to find distinguishing TCR V-J signatures. In addition, the study compared T-cell repertoires in thyroid tissue and in blood from over 5 Graves' hyperthyroidism patients. Prospective prediction of ophthalmopathy was tested in an independent validation cohort consisting of some 20 hyperthyroidism patients and 17 patients who later progressed to ophthalmopathy. The investigation overall reported the following: In cross-validation, a model built on a 13 V-J signature told ophthalmopathy apart from stable hyperthyroidism with 87.88% sensitivity and around 84% specificity, and in testing the same model reached 80%/75%. In validation, the model predicted progression to ophthalmopathy a median of roughly 6.1 months before onset, with approximately 70% sensitivity and roughly 73% specificity. Sample size was not statistically predetermined, and investigators were not blinded to group allocation. Most expanded thyroid clonotypes (frequency above 0.001) were also detected in blood, a finding suggesting that blood repertoires may reflect thyroid immune responses.

The TCR beta CDR3 regions were amplified from the RNA transcripts. A first-round RT-PCR of the TCR CDR3 used the HTBI primer set with the Qiagen OneStep RT-PCR kit. A second multiplex PCR round built the libraries, followed by size selection and purification. Paired-end sequencing of the libraries was performed with 100 bp reads on an Illumina HiSeq2000. From the authors' description of their analysis: SOAPnuke was used to process the raw data, with reads discarded if the reads contained adapters or uncalled bases, had a mean Phred below 15, or lacked an exact constant-primer or identifier match. COPE v1.2.5 was used to merge the high-quality paired reads, and each unique nucleotide sequence was defined as a clonotype. MiTCR v1.1 was used to align clonotypes to the IMGT TRBV, TRBD and TRBJ reference segments. The analysis included only V-J combinations with a frequency above 0.0001, which together covered 99% to 99.2% of the repertoires. The TCS score was defined as F50 (clonal expansion) divided by E x V (chaos), with BLOSUM62-based TCRdist calculated between CDR3 peptides within each V-J. Welch's t-statistics and random forest reduced several hundred V-J features to 13, which were used in a naive Bayes classifier (R e1071). The similarity between thyroid and blood repertoires was quantified using the Morisita-Horn index. TCRdb handled the public reads itself, with Q25 trimming in fastp and clone calling in MiXCR, and kept productive beta chains. A single entry per CDR3 protein holds the most common genes and DNA from its merged rows. These V and J calls are TCRdb output, not the study's own analysis. This sample lists approximately 610,000 distinct CDR3 sequences; roughly 14% were detected once. Approximately 4.3% of the sample is taken by the ten largest.

According to the germline V gene, CDR1 reads SGHAT and CDR2 reads FQNNGV. The CDR3 sequence holds 16 residues, the cysteine and phenylalanine included. Left in the record is the CDR3 DNA by itself, 48 bases read in frame from the first base. Clipping removes 0 bases from V and 3 bases from J, with 6 as the unmatched junction base count. Ophthalmopathy patients had moderately to severely active disease, with a Clinical Activity Score of 3 or more, a NOSPECS grade of 4 or more, and a disease duration of less than 3 months. Any patient with an uncontrolled infection, another autoimmune disease, pregnancy or lactation was excluded. Clinical symptoms, serum thyroxine and TRAb, thyroid ultrasound, and orbital computed tomography formed the basis for the diagnoses. PBMCs were isolated from 10 ml of fresh peripheral blood by Ficoll-Paque density gradient centrifugation. Total RNA was extracted using Trizol reagent, and RNA quality was assessed on an Agilent 2100 Bioanalyzer.

In the case of this clonotype: Its antigen specificity is not known. Base-call qualities are not available, and no considerably larger clone is one nucleotide away.

The rearrangement joined TRBV11-2 to TRBJ2-7; 9 junctional bases match TRBD2. Sequencing used blood. The sequence came from a woman in her thirties or forties with Graves' ophthalmopathy. The CDR3 in this case is CASSLELGSGSYEQYF. The DNA sequence is TGTGCCAGCAGCTTAGAATTGGGTAGCGGGAGCTACGAGCAGTACTTC.